This TCR beta chain comes out of a study of shared clonotypes between healthy human individuals. Study-wide background: CD8 memory received one plate per donor, CD8 naive two, CD4 memory three and CD4 naive three.

Germline loops: CDR1 MDHEN, CDR2 SYDVKM. The CDR3 totals 14 residues. J was trimmed by 8 bases and V by 5 bases; bases with no gene match: 9. Per the original data handling: As immunoSEQ supplied junction-only sequences (without quality scores), filtering differed. TCRdb's table, derived via immunoSEQ multiplex PCR, lists solely in-frame clones and lacks some. That table gives V, J and clone size, and the DNA gave D and trimming. The sample has hundreds of thousands of clones, around 78% seen once. Findings and caveats of the study: What naive subsets generally showed was a larger estimated richness than memory subsets showed. Sorted-subset sequencing, rarefaction showed, was incomplete despite large depth.

About this clone itself: Its target is not known.

This clonotype originated in a woman aged 25 to 45 in good health. Sequenced material: memory CD4+ T cells sorted from blood. The subset is: CD45RA-negative fraction. The chain carries TRBV28 and TRBJ2-3; 8 bases are shared with TRBD1. CDR3 DNA: TGTGCCAGCAGTAAAAGACAGGGGTTAGCTACGCAGTATTTT. Translating gives CASSKRQGLATQYF.